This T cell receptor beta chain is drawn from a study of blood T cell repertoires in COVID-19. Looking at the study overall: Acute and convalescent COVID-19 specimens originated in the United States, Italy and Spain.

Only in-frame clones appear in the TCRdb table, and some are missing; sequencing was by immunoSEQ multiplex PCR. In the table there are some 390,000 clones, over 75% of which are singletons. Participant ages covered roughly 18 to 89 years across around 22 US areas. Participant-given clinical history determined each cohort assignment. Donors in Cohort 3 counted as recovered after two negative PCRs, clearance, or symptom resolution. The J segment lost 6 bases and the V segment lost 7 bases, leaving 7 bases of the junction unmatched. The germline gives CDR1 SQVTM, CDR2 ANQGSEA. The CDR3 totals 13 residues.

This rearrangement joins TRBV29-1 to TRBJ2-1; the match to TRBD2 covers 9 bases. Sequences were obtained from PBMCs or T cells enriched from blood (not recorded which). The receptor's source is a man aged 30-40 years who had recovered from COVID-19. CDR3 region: CSALAGPRNEQFF. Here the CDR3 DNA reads TGCAGCGCCCTAGCGGGACCTCGCAATGAGCAGTTCTTC.